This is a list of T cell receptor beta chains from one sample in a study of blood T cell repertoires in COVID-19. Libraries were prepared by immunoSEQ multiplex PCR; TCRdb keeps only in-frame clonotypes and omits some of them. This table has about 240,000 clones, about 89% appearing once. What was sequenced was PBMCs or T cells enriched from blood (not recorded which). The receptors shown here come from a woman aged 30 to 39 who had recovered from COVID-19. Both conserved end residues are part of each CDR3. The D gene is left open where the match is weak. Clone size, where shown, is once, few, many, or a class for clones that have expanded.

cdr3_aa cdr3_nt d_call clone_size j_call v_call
CASSLSSGGGYTF TGTGCCAGCAGTTTGTCGAGCGGAGGTGGCTACACCTTC NA NA TRBJ1-2 TRBV12-3/TRBV12-4
CASSFSTGHRWGRNYGYTF TGTGCCAGCAGTTTCTCAACGGGCCACAGGTGGGGCAGGAACTATGGCTACACCTTC NA NA TRBJ1-2 TRBV27
CASKRGNYNSPLHF TGCGCCAGCAAAAGGGGGAACTATAATTCACCCCTCCACTTT NA NA TRBJ1-6 TRBV5-1
CSVSQDNTDTQYF TGCAGCGTTTCCCAGGATAACACAGATACGCAGTATTTT NA NA TRBJ2-3 TRBV29-1
CASSLGTGGYGYTF TGTGCCAGCAGTCTAGGGACAGGGGGCTATGGCTACACCTTC TRBD1 NA TRBJ1-2 TRBV25-1
CASSLWGRVEGYTF TGTGCCAGCAGTTTATGGGGGAGGGTTGAAGGCTACACCTTC NA NA TRBJ1-2 TRBV28
CASSGTGFNEQFF TGTGCCAGCAGTGGGACAGGGTTCAATGAGCAGTTCTTC TRBD1 NA TRBJ2-1 TRBV25-1
CASTSPQSYGYTF TGTGCCAGCACCTCACCACAGAGCTATGGCTACACCTTC NA many TRBJ1-2 TRBV5-4
CASSYQGEGEKLFF TGTGCCAGCAGTTACCAGGGGGAAGGTGAAAAACTGTTTTTT TRBD1 NA TRBJ1-4 TRBV6-5
CASSLRTGYSNQPQHF TGTGCCAGCAGTCTACGGACAGGTTATAGCAATCAGCCCCAGCATTTT TRBD1 NA TRBJ1-5 TRBV28
CASSPDRYASAFF TGTGCCAGCAGCCCGGACAGGTATGCTTCGGCTTTCTTT TRBD1 NA TRBJ1-1 TRBV3-1/TRBV3-2
CSVESIPSGGYTDTQYF TGCAGCGTTGAATCGATCCCTAGCGGGGGGTACACAGATACGCAGTATTTT TRBD2 NA TRBJ2-3 TRBV29-1
CASSRTTNTEAFF TGTGCCAGCAGCCGTACTACGAACACTGAAGCTTTCTTT NA NA TRBJ1-1 TRBV5-4
CASSYASDTIPGGYTF TGTGCCAGCAGTTACGCCTCTGACACGATCCCAGGGGGCTACACCTTC NA NA TRBJ1-2 TRBV6-2/TRBV6-3
CASSFGVTDTQYF TGTGCCAGCAGCTTCGGGGTCACAGATACGCAGTATTTT NA NA TRBJ2-3 TRBV7-9
CASSEIRGQVGYTF TGTGCCAGCAGCGAAATAAGGGGGCAAGTTGGCTACACCTTC TRBD1 NA TRBJ1-2 TRBV11-2
CASNRGGADSYEQYF TGTGCCAGTAACCGCGGCGGGGCTGATTCCTACGAGCAGTACTTC NA once TRBJ2-7 TRBV19
CASSSMTRMNTEAFF TGTGCCAGCAGTTCCATGACAAGGATGAACACTGAAGCTTTCTTT NA NA TRBJ1-1 TRBV28
CAWSRLAGAIDTQYF TGTGCCTGGAGCCGACTGGCGGGAGCAATCGATACGCAGTATTTT TRBD2 NA TRBJ2-3 TRBV30
CASSPKRGRIAYTF TGTGCCAGCAGCCCTAAAAGGGGCCGAATCGCTTATACCTTC NA NA TRBJ1-2 TRBV27
CASSLLSSYEQYF TGTGCCAGCAGTTTGTTGAGCTCCTACGAGCAGTACTTC NA NA TRBJ2-7 TRBV6-5
CASSVREFTEAFF TGTGCCAGTAGCGTCCGGGAGTTCACTGAAGCTTTCTTT NA NA TRBJ1-1 TRBV19
CASSSWTGGITDTQYF TGTGCCAGCAGCTCGTGGACAGGGGGCATCACAGATACGCAGTATTTT TRBD1 NA TRBJ2-3 TRBV7-6
CASSLQGDQPQHF TGTGCCAGCAGTCTACAGGGGGATCAGCCCCAGCATTTT TRBD1 NA TRBJ1-5 TRBV2
CASSPLSGSINEQFF TGTGCCAGCAGTCCCCTTAGCGGGAGCATCAATGAGCAGTTCTTC TRBD2 NA TRBJ2-1 TRBV27
CASSGTGPYGYTF TGTGCCAGCAGCGGAACAGGGCCCTATGGCTACACCTTC NA NA TRBJ1-2 TRBV5-4
CASSEQGVYEQYF TGTGCCAGCAGCGAACAAGGAGTTTACGAGCAGTACTTC NA NA TRBJ2-7 TRBV7-2
CASSSRQGSNSPLHF TGTGCCAGCAGCTCACGACAGGGGAGTAATTCACCCCTCCACTTT TRBD1 NA TRBJ1-6 TRBV7-2
CASSLYRGLVGMNTEAFF TGTGCCAGCAGCTTATACAGGGGGTTAGTGGGAATGAACACTGAAGCTTTCTTT TRBD1 NA TRBJ1-1 TRBV7-2
CASSRNQEPQHF TGTGCCAGCAGCCGTAACCAGGAGCCCCAGCATTTT NA NA TRBJ1-5 TRBV3-1/TRBV3-2
CSVLPGAFF TGCAGCGTTCTACCCGGAGCTTTCTTT NA NA TRBJ1-1 TRBV29-1
CASSVGPTGDQPQHF TGTGCCAGCAGCGTAGGCCCGACAGGGGATCAGCCCCAGCATTTT TRBD1 NA TRBJ1-5 TRBV9
CASRSGGPGTEAFF TGTGCCAGCAGGTCGGGGGGGCCGGGTACTGAAGCTTTCTTT NA few TRBJ1-1 TRBV5-6
CSVASGGGLSLYEQYF TGCAGCGTTGCCTCGGGCGGGGGGCTCTCTCTGTACGAGCAGTACTTC TRBD2 NA TRBJ2-7 TRBV29-1
CASSSSPNTGELFF TGTGCCAGCAGCTCTAGTCCTAACACCGGGGAGCTGTTTTTT NA NA TRBJ2-2 TRBV7-3
CASSRTGYGYTF TGTGCCAGCAGTAGGACAGGGTATGGCTACACCTTC TRBD1 once TRBJ1-2 TRBV2
CASSFREADTQYF TGTGCCAGCAGTTTCAGGGAGGCAGATACGCAGTATTTT NA NA TRBJ2-3 TRBV27
CASRLYRGRGIGTEAFF TGTGCCAGCAGATTATACAGGGGGCGCGGAATCGGCACTGAAGCTTTCTTT TRBD1 few TRBJ1-1 TRBV28
CASSQGTGKGTQYF TGTGCCAGCAGCCAAGGGACAGGGAAAGGTACGCAGTATTTT TRBD1 NA TRBJ2-3 TRBV3-1/TRBV3-2
CASSRTDVYGYTF TGTGCCAGCAGCCGAACAGACGTCTATGGCTACACCTTC NA few TRBJ1-2 TRBV3-1/TRBV3-2
CASSLFSGTGFYNEQFF TGTGCCAGCAGTCTATTTTCCGGGACAGGATTTTACAATGAGCAGTTCTTC TRBD1 NA TRBJ2-1 TRBV6-6
CASSLAGGSNQPQHF TGCGCCAGCAGCTTGGCGGGTGGCTCAAATCAGCCCCAGCATTTT NA few TRBJ1-5 TRBV5-1
CASSFSWTENTGELFF TGTGCCAGCAGTTTCTCCTGGACAGAGAACACCGGGGAGCTGTTTTTT NA NA TRBJ2-2 TRBV28
CASSLGQGFTDTQYF TGTGCCAGCAGTTTGGGACAGGGATTCACAGATACGCAGTATTTT TRBD1 NA TRBJ2-3 TRBV28
CASSSGDRAEAFF TGTGCCAGCAGTTCAGGGGATAGGGCTGAAGCTTTCTTT NA NA TRBJ1-1 TRBV28
CASSPQSISSGAEAFF TGTGCCAGCAGCCCCCAAAGTATCTCGTCGGGTGCTGAAGCTTTCTTT NA NA TRBJ1-1 TRBV7-3
CASSKTTGFGETQYF TGTGCCAGCAGCAAAACGACAGGGTTCGGGGAGACCCAGTACTTC TRBD1 NA TRBJ2-5 TRBV5-5
CASSPGQGGTYGYTF TGTGCCAGCTCACCCGGACAGGGGGGAACCTATGGCTACACCTTC TRBD1 NA TRBJ1-2 TRBV18
CASSLNRGQPQHF TGTGCCAGCAGCTTAAATCGGGGTCAGCCCCAGCATTTT NA NA TRBJ1-5 TRBV7-8